This is a list of T cell receptor beta chains from one sample in a study of OX40 agonist ivuxolimab in advanced cancers. Repertoires were generated with immunoSEQ multiplex PCR, while TCRdb's copy carries only in-frame clones and drops some. The table includes tens of thousands of clones, over 75% detected once. This sample comprised CD4+ or CD8+ T cells sorted from blood, obtained in a trial of the OX40 agonist ivuxolimab. These receptors were taken from an adult with an advanced solid tumor such as melanoma, head and neck, liver or kidney cancer. Both conserved end residues are part of each CDR3.

V gene	J gene	CDR3 protein
TRBV6-5	TRBJ2-3	CASSYARTDTQYF
TRBV2	TRBJ2-1	CASLLKGSSYNEQFF
TRBV10-1	TRBJ1-4	CASSELTPGGPPTNEKLFF
TRBV2	TRBJ1-4	CASSQDRFLGKLFF
TRBV28	TRBJ1-2	CASSLQGYGYTF
TRBV13	TRBJ2-5	CASSLRGGETQYF
TRBV2	TRBJ1-1	CASSPRTGVGSEAFF
TRBV7-2	TRBJ2-2	CASSLILTGELFF
TRBV6-6	TRBJ1-1	CASSYVENTEAFF
TRBV14	TRBJ1-1	CASSRQYTEAFF
TRBV11-2	TRBJ1-4	CASSLDHFATNEKLFF
TRBV11-3	TRBJ2-7	CASSRTSGTKYEQYF
TRBV7-3	TRBJ2-3	CASSSNTGGNSDTQYF
TRBV7-9	TRBJ2-1	CASSLGGGRGASSYNEQFF
TRBV11-3	TRBJ2-7	CASSPGTGAQGEQYF
TRBV6-5	TRBJ1-2	CASSYRTGANYGYTF
TRBV7-2	TRBJ2-7	CARKQTPPGGLATSYEQYF
TRBV19	TRBJ1-4	CASSIPGSGEKLFF
TRBV6-4	TRBJ2-2	CASSDGGAGELFF
TRBV18	TRBJ2-5	CASSPPTRQETQYF
TRBV5-4	TRBJ2-1	CASSYYRNEQFF
TRBV7-2	TRBJ1-2	CASSFTGTAANYGYTF
TRBV6-4	TRBJ2-2	CASSQEGTGELFF
TRBV11-2	TRBJ2-7	CASSFLQSYGEQYF
TRBV5-1	TRBJ2-7	CASSTATNSYEQYF
TRBV7-2	TRBJ2-7	CASSPTYEQYF
TRBV28	TRBJ2-5	CASSVPGLAGETQYF
TRBV29-1	TRBJ2-2	CSVRMWGPKRKTGELFF
TRBV4-1	TRBJ1-2	CASQGDGYFSNYGYTF
TRBV19	TRBJ2-1	CASSIVQGRSGNEQFF
TRBV7-2	TRBJ1-5	CASSPGLSRQGNGNQPQHF
TRBV5-1	TRBJ2-2	CASSTGTSSNTGELFF
TRBV6-1	TRBJ1-2	CASSEVPQTNYGYTF
TRBV2	TRBJ1-1	CASSGEVLEAFF
TRBV11-3	TRBJ1-1	CASSLGEPGQRHTEAFF
TRBV28	TRBJ2-6	CASSSPGEGTDSGANVLTF
TRBV2	TRBJ2-7	CASSPRGGDEQYF
TRBV4-3	TRBJ1-2	CASSQDPSTFATTGYTF
TRBV10-2	TRBJ2-7	CASTAGQGVYEQYF
TRBV5-1	TRBJ1-4	CASSFGTGDKEKLFF
TRBV19	TRBJ2-1	CASSRGSWGDYGEQFF
TRBV27	TRBJ1-2	CASRDPPFGYTF
TRBV15	TRBJ1-1	CATTLGQGNTEAFF
TRBV14	TRBJ2-7	CASSQAIAGRNEQYF
TRBV12-5	TRBJ1-4	CASGLEGLYNEKLFF
TRBV6-5	TRBJ1-2	CASSYDGQLKGYTF
TRBV7-8	TRBJ2-5	CASTQGGYQETQYF
TRBV7-3	TRBJ1-1	CASSFPGTTEAFF
TRBV19	TRBJ1-4	CASSGTGEAEKLFF
TRBV19	TRBJ1-2	CASSIVGRNYGYTF